The T cell receptor (beta chain) under discussion was sequenced for a study of cytomegalovirus exposure and HLA in healthy donors. Vbeta (60) and Jbeta (13) primers were used in the PCR. Clones were sequenced by immunoSEQ multiplex PCR, and TCRdb holds only the in-frame ones, with some missing. This sample has 70,000 or so clones, with 74% found just once. The V segment lost 7 bases and the J segment 3 bases; nucleotides outside the gene matches: 6. The length of the CDR3 is 15 residues. Germline V gene lookup returns CDR1 MNHEY and CDR2 SVGAGI. This clone was picked up a small number of times. Its target is unknown. Points from the study as a whole: According to a later analysis, most TCR beta chains associated with CMV appeared HLA-restricted. Among immune exposure information, only CMV serostatus was available.

This sequence was found in a woman in her fifties or sixties in good health and CMV-seropositive. Sequenced sample: PBMCs. The chain carries TRBV6-5 and TRBJ2-1, with TRBD2 matching 10 bases. CDR3 sequence (DNA): TGTGCCAGCAAGGCAGGGACTAGCGTCTACAATGAGCAGTTCTTC. This sequence encodes CASKAGTSVYNEQFF.